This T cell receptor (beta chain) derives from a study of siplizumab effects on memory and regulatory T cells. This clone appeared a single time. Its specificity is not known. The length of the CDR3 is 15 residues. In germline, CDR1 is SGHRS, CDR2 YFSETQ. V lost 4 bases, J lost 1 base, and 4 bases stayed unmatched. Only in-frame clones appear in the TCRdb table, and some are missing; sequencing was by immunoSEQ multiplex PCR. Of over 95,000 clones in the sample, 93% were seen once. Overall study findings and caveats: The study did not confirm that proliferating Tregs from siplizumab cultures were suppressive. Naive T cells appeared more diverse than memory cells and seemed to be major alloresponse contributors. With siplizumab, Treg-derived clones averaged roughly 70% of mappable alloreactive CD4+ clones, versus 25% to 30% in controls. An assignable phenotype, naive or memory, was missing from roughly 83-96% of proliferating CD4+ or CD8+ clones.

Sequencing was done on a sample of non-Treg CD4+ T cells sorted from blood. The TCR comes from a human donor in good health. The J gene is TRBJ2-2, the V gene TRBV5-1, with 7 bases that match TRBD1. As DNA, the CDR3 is TGCGCCAGCAGCAGCAGGGACAGGAACACCGGGGAGCTGTTTTTT. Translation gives CASSSRDRNTGELFF.